The rows below give T cell receptor beta chains drawn from one sample of a study of regulatory T cells in long-lasting Graves disease. TCRdb reanalysed the multiplex PCR reads using MiXCR and keeps one entry per CDR3 protein. The profile shows 200,000 to 250,000 distinct CDR3 sequences, roughly 21% of them singletons. This specimen consisted of peripheral blood mononuclear cells (PBMCs), obtained at new diagnosis, from a patient treated with antithyroid drugs. These receptors were taken from a female donor with Graves disease. The CDR3 runs from the conserved cysteine through the conserved F or W. D genes are given only for firm matches. Clone size is given for some rows only: seen once, a few or many times, or a class if the clone is expanded.

TRBJ2-7 many NA TRBV28 CASSQGPDEQYF TGTGCCAGCAGCCAGGGCCCCGACGAGCAGTACTTC
TRBJ2-1 many TRBD1 TRBV7-9 CASRRTGDQFF TGTGCCAGCAGACGGACAGGGGATCAGTTCTTC
TRBJ2-5 once TRBD2 TRBV10-3 CASPREGGETQYF TGTGCCAGCCCGAGGGAGGGTGGGGAGACCCAGTACTTC
TRBJ1-1 many NA TRBV7-3 CASSLSRVTEAFF TGTGCCAGCAGCTTAAGTAGGGTAACTGAAGCTTTCTTT
TRBJ2-1 few NA TRBV4-3 CASSRGLLPNEQFF TGCGCCAGCAGCCGTGGCCTCCTCCCCAATGAGCAGTTCTTC
TRBJ1-3 once TRBD1 TRBV19 CASSLTGVGNTIYF TGTGCCAGTAGTCTAACAGGGGTTGGAAACACCATATATTTT
TRBJ2-4 NA NA TRBV10-1 CASSDGSLAKNIQYF TGCGCCAGCAGTGACGGCAGCCTAGCCAAAAACATTCAGTACTTC
TRBJ2-2 NA NA TRBV10-2 CASLSSGKHTGELFF TGCGCCAGCTTATCCTCCGGGAAACACACCGGGGAGCTGTTTTTT
TRBJ2-4 many NA TRBV11-2 CASSFQGSRNIQYF TGTGCCAGCAGTTTTCAGGGAAGCAGGAACATTCAGTACTTC
TRBJ2-7 many NA TRBV20-1 CSARGRETYEQYF TGCAGTGCTAGGGGACGGGAAACCTACGAGCAGTACTTC
TRBJ1-4 many NA TRBV11-1 CASTRTSTNEKLFF TGTGCCAGCACCCGGACGTCAACTAATGAAAAACTGTTTTTT
TRBJ2-7 many TRBD1 TRBV2 CASRKDRGRAYEQYF TGTGCCAGCAGGAAGGACAGGGGACGGGCCTACGAGCAGTACTTC
TRBJ2-7 many TRBD1 TRBV12-3/TRBV12-4 CASSSLRGPSYEQYF TGTGCCAGCAGCTCCTTGAGGGGGCCCTCCTACGAGCAGTACTTC
TRBJ2-2 many NA TRBV20-1 CSAREGTGELFF TGCAGTGCTAGAGAGGGGACCGGGGAGCTGTTTTTT
TRBJ1-6 many NA TRBV5-8 CASRYPGRNSPLHF TGTGCCAGCAGGTATCCGGGCCGTAATTCACCCCTCCACTTT
TRBJ1-1 many NA TRBV6-1 CASREPGAYTEAFF TGTGCCAGCAGAGAACCAGGGGCCTACACTGAAGCTTTCTTT
TRBJ2-1 NA TRBD1 TRBV7-2 CASSRRDRIYNEQFF TGTGCCAGCAGCCGAAGGGACAGAATATACAATGAGCAGTTCTTC
TRBJ2-7 NA NA TRBV11-2 CASSLKNEQYF TGTGCCAGCAGCTTAAAAAACGAGCAGTACTTC
TRBJ2-7 many TRBD1 TRBV4-2 CASSKGQSYEQYF TGTGCCAGCAGCAAGGGACAGAGCTACGAGCAGTACTTC
TRBJ2-3 many NA TRBV7-8 CASSYETLSLWHF TGTGCCAGCAGCTATGAGACTCTCTCCTTATGGCATTTT
TRBJ2-2 many NA TRBV6-1 CASTGTNTGELFF TGTGCCAGCACCGGGACGAACACCGGGGAGCTGTTTTTT
TRBJ1-2 few TRBD1 TRBV28 CASSFLDRAYGYTF TGTGCCAGCAGTTTTTTAGACAGGGCCTATGGCTACACCTTC
TRBJ2-2 few TRBD2 TRBV5-1 CASSSQSSSGRAGELFF TGCGCCAGCAGCTCCCAGTCCTCTAGCGGGAGAGCCGGGGAGCTGTTTTTT
TRBJ2-5 many NA TRBV20-1 CSARRPSRRSETQYF TGCAGTGCTAGGCGGCCTTCTCGCCGGTCGGAGACCCAGTACTTC
TRBJ2-1 many TRBD2 TRBV20-1 CSPETSGGDEQFF TGCAGTCCTGAGACTAGCGGGGGGGATGAGCAGTTCTTC
TRBJ1-5 few TRBD1 TRBV28 CASSLIQGTANQPQHF TGTGCCAGCAGTTTAATCCAAGGGACAGCCAATCAGCCCCAGCATTTT
TRBJ2-1 NA TRBD1 TRBV20-1 CSARSDRGGYNNEQFF TGCAGTGCTAGATCGGACAGGGGAGGCTATAACAATGAGCAGTTCTTC
TRBJ1-6 few NA TRBV5-8 CASSLGSPYNSPLHF TGTGCCAGCAGCTTGGGGTCTCCCTATAATTCACCCCTCCACTTT
TRBJ2-5 NA NA TRBV20-1 CSVEDLETQYF TGCAGCGTTGAAGATCTGGAGACCCAGTACTTC
TRBJ2-1 many TRBD1 TRBV11-3 CASSLDGPAWDRGNEQFF TGTGCCAGCAGCTTAGACGGACCCGCCTGGGACAGGGGAAATGAGCAGTTCTTC
TRBJ2-7 many NA TRBV2 CASGQELFYEQYF TGTGCCAGCGGGCAGGAACTATTCTACGAGCAGTACTTC
TRBJ2-1 many TRBD2 TRBV20-1 CSASGRTSGRAINEQFF TGCAGTGCTAGTGGTCGGACTAGCGGGAGGGCCATCAATGAGCAGTTCTTC
TRBJ1-1 NA NA TRBV5-4 CASGLTVNTEAFF TGTGCCAGCGGCCTAACAGTGAACACTGAAGCTTTCTTT
TRBJ2-7 many TRBD2 TRBV6-5 CASSYPTERGGYEQYF TGTGCCAGCAGTTACCCCACCGAGCGGGGGGGGTACGAGCAGTACTTC
TRBJ1-2 NA NA TRBV3-1 CASSRGTVRAGYTF TGTGCCAGCAGCCGAGGGACCGTTCGAGCTGGCTACACCTTC
TRBJ2-5 many NA TRBV18 CASSPPPSSQTQYF TGTGCCAGCTCACCACCTCCGAGCAGTCAGACCCAGTACTTC
TRBJ2-3 many NA TRBV7-9 CASSSPGADTQYF TGTGCCAGCAGCTCCCCGGGGGCAGATACGCAGTATTTT